In its sample, the clone carrying this T cell receptor beta chain was seen a few times. Antigen specificity is unknown. CDR3 regions were amplified by Arm-PCR using iRepertoire HTBI primers to build TCR beta libraries. TCRdb reprocessed the multiplex PCR reads via MiXCR and lists one record per CDR3 protein. In the table there are 400,000 to 600,000 distinct CDR3 sequences, around a fifth of which are singletons. The data stem from a study of regulatory T cells in long-lasting Graves disease. Study information: Patients with persistent Graves' disease had over 5 years of antithyroid drugs and persistent TSH receptor antibodies. Broader study findings: Researchers examined only peripheral blood and not thyroid tissue.

This sample's time point: persistent/refractory GD, antithyroid drugs over 5 years with positive TRAb. PBMCs provided the RNA from which the TCR library was made. Patients met American Thyroid Association criteria for Graves' disease. Nine milliliters of peripheral blood were drawn into EDTA tubes. The germline gives CDR1 SEHNR, CDR2 FQNEAQ (reference sequence). The length of the CDR3 is 14 residues. The ends were cut back, 6 bases at V and 8 bases at J, with 19 bases in the middle. Sequences were derived from peripheral blood mononuclear cells (PBMCs), sampled when the disease was refractory, from a patient treated with antithyroid drugs. The sequence was collected from a female donor with Graves disease. This chain connects TRBV7-9 to TRBJ1-2, with D perhaps TRBD1 (5 bases). The CDR3 region has the DNA TGTGCCAGCAGTACAACAACTGGGACCCTAGGCTACACCTTC. Translated, it gives CASSTTTGTLGYTF.